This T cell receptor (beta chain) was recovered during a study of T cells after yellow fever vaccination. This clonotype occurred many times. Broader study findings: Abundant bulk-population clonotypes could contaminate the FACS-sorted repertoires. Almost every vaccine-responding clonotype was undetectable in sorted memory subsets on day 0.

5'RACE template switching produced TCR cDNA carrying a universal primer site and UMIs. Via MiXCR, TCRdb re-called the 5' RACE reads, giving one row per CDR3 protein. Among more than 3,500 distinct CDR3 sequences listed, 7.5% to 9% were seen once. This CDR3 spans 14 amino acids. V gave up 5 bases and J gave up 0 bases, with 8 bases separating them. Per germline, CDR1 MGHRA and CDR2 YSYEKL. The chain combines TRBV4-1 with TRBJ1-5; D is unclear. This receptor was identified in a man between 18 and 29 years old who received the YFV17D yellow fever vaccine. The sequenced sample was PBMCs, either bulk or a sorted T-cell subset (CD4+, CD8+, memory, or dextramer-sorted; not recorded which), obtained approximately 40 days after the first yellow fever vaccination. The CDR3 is CASSGPDSNQPQHF. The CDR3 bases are TGCGCCAGCAGCGGGCCCGATAGCAATCAGCCCCAGCATTTT.